Each of the 17 T cell receptor beta chains below was sequenced from the same sample in a study of T cells in Graves' hyperthyroidism and ophthalmopathy (dated by TCRdb to the late 2010s). Library prep was done by multiplex PCR. Sequencing relied on an Illumina HiSeq 2000. The TCR beta CDR3 regions were amplified from the RNA transcripts. For the first round of RT-PCR on the TCR CDR3, the HTBI primer set was used together with the Qiagen OneStep RT-PCR kit. Using fastp trimming at Q25 and MiXCR clonotype assembly, TCRdb reanalyzed the public sequencing data and kept in-frame beta chains. Each entry is one CDR3 protein sequence, shown with its most common DNA and genes. Across this sample there are about 520,000 distinct CDR3 sequences, with roughly 25% seen only once. Roughly 10% of the sample goes to the ten largest clones. The specimen was blood. These receptors came from a woman aged 25 to 39 with Graves' ophthalmopathy.

This clonotype was seen many times. The chain has TRBV12-3 or TRBV12-4 and TRBJ2-7; TRBD1 or TRBD2 may be the D gene (5 bases each). There are 12 residues in the CDR3. V was clipped by 4 bases and J by 5 bases, with 9 bases between them. The DNA for the CDR3 is TGTGCCAGCAGTTATGAGGGGAACGAGCAGTACTTC. It yields the protein CASSYEGNEQYF.

The rearrangement joins TRBV12-3 or TRBV12-4 to TRBJ1-1, with TRBD1 as a possible D gene (5 bases). V lost 6 bases, J lost 7 bases, and 12 bases lay in between. This CDR3 has 12 amino acids. This CDR3 is CASRLRQLEAFF. The DNA for the CDR3 is TGTGCCAGCAGACTAAGACAGCTTGAAGCTTTCTTT.

This clonotype was seen ten or more times. J is TRBJ1-3 and V is TRBV7-8; D is perhaps TRBD1 (5 bases). There are 15 residues in the CDR3. The V and J ends lost 1 base and 4 bases respectively, with 11 bases between them. From germline, CDR1 is SGHVS and CDR2 FQNEAQ. CDR3 sequence (DNA): TGTGCCAGCAGCTTAGAACGGACACCGGGAAACACCATATATTTT. Its protein is CASSLERTPGNTIYF.

The sample holds many counts of this clonotype. The chain has TRBV12-3 or TRBV12-4 and TRBJ1-1; 7 nucleotides line up with TRBD1. Trimming cost V 3 bases and J 8 bases; bases outside gene matches: 6. The CDR3 covers 13 residues. CDR3 sequence: CASSFRDRAEAFF. For the CDR3, the DNA is TGTGCCAGCAGTTTTCGAGACAGGGCGGAAGCTTTCTTT.

At least ten counts were recorded for this clonotype. The chain is built from TRBV7-9 and TRBJ2-7; TRBD1 matches 7 bases. Per the germline V gene, CDR1 is SEHNR and CDR2 is FQNEAQ (reference sequence). The CDR3 runs 15 residues. J gave up 10 bases and V 4 bases, and 16 bases lay outside the gene matches. The CDR3 DNA sequence: TGTGCCAGCAGCTCCGATCGACAGGGTGGTGGGAATCAGTACTTC. Protein product: CASSSDRQGGGNQYF.

This clonotype was detected ten times or more. The chain couples TRBV20-1 to TRBJ1-5, with a weak D call TRBD1 (5 bases). CDR1 is DFQATT and CDR2 is SNEGSKA in the germline V gene (reference sequence). The V end was cut by 4 bases, the J end by 7 bases, with 14 bases between. The CDR3 runs to 13 residues. This CDR3 is CSAKQGLGQPQHF. CDR3 sequence (DNA): TGCAGTGCTAAGCAGGGATTGGGACAGCCCCAGCATTTT.

This clonotype was counted many times. The CDR3 region has the DNA TGTGCCAGCAGTTTATATGCGGGACAGATTGTCAGCTCCTATAATTCACCCCTCCACTTT. This sequence encodes CASSLYAGQIVSSYNSPLHF. J is TRBJ1-6 and V is TRBV12-3 or TRBV12-4; 7 nucleotides match TRBD1. Losses at the gene ends were 2 bases for V and 0 bases for J; bases not matched to a gene: 13. This CDR3 is 20 amino acids long.

This clonotype came up many times. The chain carries TRBV6-1 and TRBJ1-1; D gene ambiguous. This CDR3 region has 13 residues. Trimming shortened V by 6 bases and J by 0 bases, and 8 bases separated the two germline ends. Germline values: CDR1 MNHNS, CDR2 SASEGT. CDR3 DNA: TGTGCCAGCAGGACTGTTCTGAACACTGAAGCTTTCTTT. It is translated as CASRTVLNTEAFF.

The gene calls are TRBV6-5 and TRBJ2-5; possibly TRBD1 or TRBD2 for D (5 bases each). Between the trimmed V and J ends, which lost 4 bases and 9 bases, there was a span of 15 bases. CDR3 length: 13 residues. Germline V gene sequence: CDR1 MNHEY, CDR2 SVGAGI. The CDR3 nucleotides read TGTGCCAGCAGTTCCCCAGGGACGTCGGCCCAGTACTTC. It yields the protein CASSSPGTSAQYF.

The rearrangement joins TRBV20-1 to TRBJ2-2, with 8 bases matching TRBD1. This CDR3 is built from 15 residues. With 4 bases clipped from V and 6 bases from J, the junction kept 10 bases outside the gene matches. The germline gives CDR1 DFQATT, CDR2 SNEGSKA (reference sequence). In DNA, the CDR3 is TGCAGTGCTACCCCGACAGGGGTTATCCCCGGGGAGCTGTTTTTT. Protein sequence: CSATPTGVIPGELFF.

This clonotype occurred a few times. The V call is TRBV28, the J call TRBJ2-7; 12 nucleotides agree with TRBD1. This CDR3 has 15 amino acids. Looked up from germline, CDR1 is MDHEN and CDR2 is SYDVKM. The V gene end was trimmed by 6 bases and the J gene end by 3 bases; junction bases not matched to a gene: 6. CDR3: CASREGQGAGYEQYF. The CDR3 DNA reads TGTGCCAGCAGGGAGGGACAGGGGGCAGGCTACGAGCAGTACTTC.

This clonotype was counted at least ten times. The V call is TRBV29-1, the J call TRBJ1-5; D may be TRBD1 (6 bases). This CDR3 is 12 amino acids long. V was trimmed by 8 bases and J by 2 bases, leaving 10 bases between them. Per germline, CDR1 SQVTM and CDR2 ANQGSEA. The CDR3 nucleotides are TGCAGCAACAGGGTTGGCAATCAGCCCCAGCATTTT. This translates into CSNRVGNQPQHF.

This clonotype was counted ten times or more. The V gene is TRBV12-3 or TRBV12-4, the J gene TRBJ1-1, with TRBD1 as a possible D gene (6 bases). V was trimmed by 1 base and J by 5 bases, leaving 11 bases between them. CDR3 length: 14 amino acids. DNA of the CDR3: TGTGCCAGCAGTTTAGAACAGGGAAGGACTGAAGCTTTCTTT. Amino acids: CASSLEQGRTEAFF.

The genes are TRBV6-1 and TRBJ1-6, with 7 bases fitting TRBD1. Germline V gene data show CDR1 as MNHNS and CDR2 as SASEGT. This CDR3 has 13 amino acids. With 7 bases clipped from V and 8 bases from J, the junction kept 5 bases outside the gene matches. CDR3 in DNA: TGTGCCAGCACCGTACAGGGGTATTCACCCCTCCACTTT. Translation gives CASTVQGYSPLHF.

The chain employs TRBV6-1 and TRBJ1-1; 8 bases match TRBD1. Germline CDR1 MNHNS, CDR2 SASEGT. With 5 bases clipped from V and 1 base from J, the junction kept 3 bases outside the gene matches. CDR3 size: 14 residues. This CDR3 is CASSRTGGNTEAFF. Written as DNA, the CDR3 is TGTGCCAGCAGTAGAACAGGGGGGAACACTGAAGCTTTCTTT.

The rearrangement links TRBV12-3 or TRBV12-4 to TRBJ1-3; D is undetermined. CDR3 length: 17 residues. V was shortened by 8 bases and J by 0 bases, with 20 bases between the two germline ends. The CDR3 reads CASRSLFTESSGNTIYF. Written as DNA, the CDR3 is TGTGCCAGCCGCTCCCTCTTTACGGAGAGCTCTGGAAACACCATATATTTT.

J is TRBJ1-2 and V is TRBV25-1; D uncertain. V was trimmed by 3 bases and J by 4 bases, leaving 15 bases between them. In germline, CDR1 is MGHDK, CDR2 SYGVNS. The CDR3 is 15 residues long. CDR3 in amino acids: CASSDRTYATYGYTF. The CDR3 nucleotides read TGTGCCAGCAGTGACAGGACCTATGCAACCTATGGCTACACCTTC.